A single sample is the source of the 10 T cell receptor beta chains below, sequenced in a study of T cells after yellow fever vaccination. One entry per CDR3 protein, called by TCRdb with MiXCR from the 5' RACE reads. The table lists 300,000 to 450,000 distinct CDR3 sequences, 7% to 10% of them singletons, with approximately 15% in the top ten. The material sequenced was PBMCs, taken about 49 days after the first yellow fever vaccination. The receptors come from a man in his late teens or twenties who received the YFV17D yellow fever vaccine.

The V call is TRBV6-2 or TRBV6-3, the J call TRBJ1-4; 8 bases are a match to TRBD1. The CDR3 has 17 residues. Trimming removed 6 bases from V and 0 bases from J; junction bases left unmatched: 9. CDR1 MNHEY and CDR2 SVGEGT come from the germline V gene. CDR3 nucleotides: TGTGCCAGCAGCTCCGGGACAGGCGTCGCAACTAATGAAAAACTGTTTTTT. Its translation: CASSSGTGVATNEKLFF.

This clonotype turned up a few times. V gene TRBV4-2 combines with J gene TRBJ1-2, with D perhaps matching TRBD1 (6 bases). The CDR3 spans 14 residues. CDR1 LGHNA and CDR2 YNFKEQ come from the germline V gene. Deletions cut 0 bases from V and 5 bases from J, with 10 bases between. This CDR3 reads CASSQDPGEYGYTF. The DNA of the CDR3 is TGTGCCAGCAGCCAAGATCCAGGGGAATATGGCTACACCTTC.

This clonotype was seen many times. The chain carries TRBV5-7 and TRBJ1-4, with D hard to call. TRBV5-7 carries the ORF label, with uncertain function. V was cut by 1 base and J by 7 bases, with 8 bases left in between. The CDR3 length is 13 residues. This CDR3 is CASSLKGCEKLFF. The CDR3 DNA is TGTGCCAGCAGCTTGAAAGGGTGTGAAAAACTGTTTTTT.

This chain uses TRBV18 with TRBJ2-5; D may be TRBD1 or TRBD2 (5 bases each). V was shortened by 2 bases and J by 13 bases, with 14 bases between the two germline ends. The germline gives CDR1 KGHSH, CDR2 LQKENI. The CDR3 length is 12 residues. CDR3 sequence reads: CASSPFPLGTYF. The CDR3 region has the DNA TGTGCCAGCTCACCATTTCCGCTGGGGACGTACTTC. The full variable domain, its missing parts supplied by reference TRBV18 and TRBJ2-5, is NAGVMQNPRHLVRRRGQEARLRCSPMKGHSHVYWYRQLPEEGLKFMVYLQKENIIDESGMPKERFSAEFPKEGPSILRIQQVVRGDSAAYFCASSPFPLGTYFGPGTRLLVL.

This clonotype was seen only a few times. V gene TRBV20-1 combines with J gene TRBJ1-1; D is unclear. The germline CDR1 and CDR2 sequences are DFQATT and SNEGSKA (reference sequence). The ends were cut back, 0 bases at V and 5 bases at J, with 10 bases in the middle. The CDR3 runs to 13 residues. CDR3 in amino acids: CSARDPLETEAFF. The CDR3 nucleotides are TGCAGTGCTAGAGATCCCCTAGAGACTGAAGCTTTCTTT.

This clonotype appeared many times. The rearrangement joins TRBV5-5 to TRBJ1-1; D gene unclear. Germline CDR1 reads SGHKS; CDR2 reads YYEKEE (reference sequence). V was clipped by 1 base and J by 8 bases, with 9 bases between them. The CDR3 has 12 amino acids. CDR3 DNA: TGTGCCAGCAGCTTGTCCGGCTCCGAAGCTTTCTTT. Its translation is CASSLSGSEAFF.

The CDR3 region has the DNA TGTGCCACCAGCACGGGACAGGCCTACGAGCAGTACTTC. Its translation: CATSTGQAYEQYF. This chain connects TRBV15 to TRBJ2-7, with 8 bases identical to TRBD1. The CDR3 runs to 13 residues. With V trimmed by 4 bases and J by 2 bases, 1 base remained unmatched. In germline, CDR1 is LNHNV, CDR2 YYDKDF (reference sequence).

The CDR3 nucleotides are TGTGCCTGGAGTTTCTTAGGACAGGCGAGCGGCGAGCAGTACTTC. It translates to CAWSFLGQASGEQYF. This sequence joins TRBV30 and TRBJ2-7; TRBD1 matches at 7 bases. Losses at the gene ends were 2 bases for V and 6 bases for J; bases not matched to a gene: 13. This CDR3 spans 15 amino acids. Germline lookup yields CDR1 GTSNPN and CDR2 SVGIG (reference sequence).

This chain joins TRBV7-8 and TRBJ2-3; 8 bases line up with TRBD2. CDR3 size: 18 residues. The germline CDR1 and CDR2 sequences are SGHVS and FQNEAQ. After removal of 7 bases from V and 2 bases from J, the junction contained 17 bases not matched to a gene. CDR3 sequence: CASTPVVAAGGLTDTQYF. The CDR3 DNA is TGTGCCAGCACCCCCGTAGTGGCTGCGGGGGGCCTCACAGATACGCAGTATTTT.

This clonotype has more than one count but fewer than ten. The rearrangement joins TRBV20-1 to TRBJ2-5; D gene ambiguous. V was trimmed by 5 bases and J by 0 bases, leaving 16 bases between them. CDR1 is DFQATT, CDR2 SNEGSKA, per germline (reference sequence). The CDR3 extends over 15 amino acids. CDR3 DNA: TGCAGTGCTTCTTTCTGGGATCTGTACCAAGAGACCCAGTACTTC. This codes for CSASFWDLYQETQYF.